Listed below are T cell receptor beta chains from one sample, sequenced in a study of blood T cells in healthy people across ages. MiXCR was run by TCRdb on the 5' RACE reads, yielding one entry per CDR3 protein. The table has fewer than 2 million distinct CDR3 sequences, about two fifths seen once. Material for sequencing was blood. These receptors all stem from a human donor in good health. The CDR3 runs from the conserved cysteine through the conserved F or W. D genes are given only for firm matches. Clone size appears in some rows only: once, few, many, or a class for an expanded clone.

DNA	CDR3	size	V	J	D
TGCGCCAGCAGCCAAGATAACTGGAGGGACCAAGAGACCCAGTACTTC	CASSQDNWRDQETQYF	NA	TRBV4-1	TRBJ2-5	NA
TGTGCCATCAGTGTTTCGGACAATGAGCAGTACTTC	CAISVSDNEQYF	NA	TRBV10-3	TRBJ2-7	NA
TGCAGTGCTAGAGTGGGACAGCAAGAGACCCAGTACTTC	CSARVGQQETQYF	NA	TRBV20-1	TRBJ2-5	TRBD1
TGCAGCAAGGACAGGGGGTACTACACAGATACGCAGTATTTT	CSKDRGYYTDTQYF	few	TRBV20-1	TRBJ2-3	TRBD1
TGTGCCAGCAGTGCTATAGGACAGGGCCGGACTGAAGCTTTCTTT	CASSAIGQGRTEAFF	NA	TRBV25-1	TRBJ1-1	TRBD1
TGTGCCAGCAGCTTAGGTGCGGCGGTTAAGGGCTACACCTTC	CASSLGAAVKGYTF	NA	TRBV7-2	TRBJ1-2	NA
TGTGCCAGCAGTTTAAGCAGGGCCGGCGGGGAGCTGTTTTTT	CASSLSRAGGELFF	NA	TRBV12-3/TRBV12-4	TRBJ2-2	NA
TGTGCCAGCAGTTACTCGCTAAGACTAGCTCCTCCCCTCAATGAGCAGTTCTTC	CASSYSLRLAPPLNEQFF	NA	TRBV6-5	TRBJ2-1	TRBD2
TGTGCCAGCAGTCCTTGGGGCGTAGGTGATACGCAGTATTTT	CASSPWGVGDTQYF	once	TRBV28	TRBJ2-3	NA
TGCGCCAGCAGCTTGGCCCCGGGGGGGAGGGATGAGCAGTTCTTC	CASSLAPGGRDEQFF	few	TRBV5-1	TRBJ2-1	TRBD2
TGTGCCAGCAGTTCGGCCGGGACTAGCGTCACAGATACGCAGTATTTT	CASSSAGTSVTDTQYF	NA	TRBV7-2	TRBJ2-3	TRBD2
TGCAGTGCTGTACAGGGACTGGAGGAGCAGTACTTC	CSAVQGLEEQYF	NA	TRBV20-1	TRBJ2-4	NA
TGCGCCAGCAGCCAAGTCGGACTTCCAACTAATGAAAAACTGTTTTTT	CASSQVGLPTNEKLFF	NA	TRBV4-1	TRBJ1-4	NA
TGTGCCAGCAGTTTAAGACAGTTACCTGGCTACACCTTC	CASSLRQLPGYTF	NA	TRBV28	TRBJ1-2	NA
TGTGCCAGCAGTGTCGAGACATCCTACGAGCAGTACTTC	CASSVETSYEQYF	NA	TRBV6-1	TRBJ2-7	NA
TGTGCCAGCAGTGAACAGTACGGGGTCTATGGCTACACCTTC	CASSEQYGVYGYTF	few	TRBV2	TRBJ1-2	NA
TGTGCCAGCAGCGCTGACAGGTCTGGGACCAACGTCCTGACTTTC	CASSADRSGTNVLTF	NA	TRBV5-5	TRBJ2-6	NA
TGCAGCGTCCTCGGGGACAGTACCTACGAGCAGTACTTC	CSVLGDSTYEQYF	many	TRBV29-1	TRBJ2-7	TRBD1
TGTGCCACCAGCGGTGGGGACCAAGAGACCCAGTACTTC	CATSGGDQETQYF	few	TRBV15	TRBJ2-5	NA
TGTGCCATCAGTGCCCAGCGGGGGCCGGACAATGAGCAGTTCTTC	CAISAQRGPDNEQFF	NA	TRBV10-3	TRBJ2-1	TRBD2
TGCAGTGCTAGACCGCTACAGGGTTATATGGCCGAAAGGACCCAGTACTTC	CSARPLQGYMAERTQYF	NA	TRBV20-1	TRBJ2-5	NA
TGCAGCGCCGGAGTCGTCGGTGGGGGAAGACAGGGCAATGAGCAGTTCTTC	CSAGVVGGGRQGNEQFF	NA	TRBV29-1	TRBJ2-1	TRBD1
TGTGCCAGCAGCCAGACAGGGGTTTGGGGGTATTTGGATGAGCAGTTCTTC	CASSQTGVWGYLDEQFF	NA	TRBV11-2	TRBJ2-1	TRBD1
TGTGCCAGCAGTTCTGGAGTGAGCGCTGAGCAGTTCTTC	CASSSGVSAEQFF	NA	TRBV6-5	TRBJ2-1	NA
TGTGCCAGCAGCTACCCGATGGACACGACATCCGCTAACTATGGCTACACCTTC	CASSYPMDTTSANYGYTF	few	TRBV6-2/TRBV6-3	TRBJ1-2	NA
TGTGCCAGCAGTTTGCACGGGACAGACTCTTACGAGCAGTACTTC	CASSLHGTDSYEQYF	NA	TRBV27	TRBJ2-7	TRBD1
TGCGCCAGCAGCTTGGTCAGTGCCGGGGAGCTGTTTTTT	CASSLVSAGELFF	NA	TRBV5-1	TRBJ2-2	NA
TGTGCCAGCAAGGGACAGGGATATACCGGGGAGCTGTTTTTT	CASKGQGYTGELFF	NA	TRBV6-5	TRBJ2-2	TRBD1
TGCAGCGTTGGAATTTCGGGAGGCCTTAATGAAAAACGGTTTTTT	CSVGISGGLNEKRFF	NA	TRBV29-1	TRBJ1-4	NA
TGTGCCAGCAGTTTAGGGGAGGTTCACTCCTACAATGAGCAGTTCTTC	CASSLGEVHSYNEQFF	NA	TRBV28	TRBJ2-1	NA
TGTGCCAGCAGCTTGGATATTTCGAGCACAGATACGCAGTATTTT	CASSLDISSTDTQYF	NA	TRBV5-5	TRBJ2-3	NA
TGTGCCAGCAGCGGAGCTCAGGGGGATGTGAGGAACACTGAAGCTTTCTTT	CASSGAQGDVRNTEAFF	NA	TRBV9	TRBJ1-1	TRBD1
TGTGCCAGCAGTTACAAAGAAGAGCAGTTCTTC	CASSYKEEQFF	few	TRBV6-2/TRBV6-3	TRBJ2-1	NA
TGCGCCAGCAGCCAAGATAAGGCCGGGATGGGGGGCTACGAGCAGTACTTC	CASSQDKAGMGGYEQYF	NA	TRBV4-3	TRBJ2-7	NA
TGTGCCAGCAGCCTCACCATGGGACAGGGGGTCGTTAAAAACATTCAGTACTTC	CASSLTMGQGVVKNIQYF	few	TRBV6-2/TRBV6-3	TRBJ2-4	TRBD1
TGCAGCGTTGGGCAGGTGGCGGCTGTCGGCACAGATACGCAGTATTTT	CSVGQVAAVGTDTQYF	few	TRBV29-1	TRBJ2-3	NA
TGCGCCAGCAGCTTGGAGAATTTTCATGGCTACACCTTC	CASSLENFHGYTF	NA	TRBV5-1	TRBJ1-2	NA
TGCAGCGTTGGGGTTGGGGACACTGAAGCTTTCTTT	CSVGVGDTEAFF	few	TRBV29-1	TRBJ1-1	NA
TGTGCCAGCAGCTTAATCACGGGGTTGGGGACAGATACGCAGTATTTT	CASSLITGLGTDTQYF	NA	TRBV7-9	TRBJ2-3	NA
TGTGCCAGCCGACAGGGAAACTACAATGAGCAGTACTTC	CASRQGNYNEQYF	NA	TRBV6-2/TRBV6-3	TRBJ2-7	TRBD1
TGCGCCAGCAGCTCCACCCTAGCTCGGGGAGGTATGCAGTATTTT	CASSSTLARGGMQYF	few	TRBV5-1	TRBJ2-3	NA
TGCAGTGCTAGACCCCGGGACAGACTTTACGAGCAGTACTTC	CSARPRDRLYEQYF	few	TRBV20-1	TRBJ2-7	TRBD1
TGTGCCAGCAGCGCCCCCCAGAGGGATACGCAGTATTTT	CASSAPQRDTQYF	NA	TRBV7-9	TRBJ2-3	NA
TGCGCCAGCAGCCAAGATCTGGAACTAGGTGGCATTCAGTACTTC	CASSQDLELGGIQYF	NA	TRBV4-3	TRBJ2-4	NA
TGCGCCAGCAGCCAAGATCGGGAGGGCACGAACACTGAAGCTTTCTTT	CASSQDREGTNTEAFF	few	TRBV4-3	TRBJ1-1	NA
TGCAGTGCTAGAGGATGGGTGTCGGAAAACATTCAGTACTTC	CSARGWVSENIQYF	NA	TRBV20-1	TRBJ2-4	NA
TGTGCCAGCAGTTACTTTACCGGGACTCCTGGGGACGAGCAGTACTTC	CASSYFTGTPGDEQYF	few	TRBV6-5	TRBJ2-7	NA